This passage covers 19 T cell receptor beta chains from one sample sequenced in a study of cytomegalovirus exposure and HLA in healthy donors. Vbeta (60) and Jbeta (13) primers were used in the PCR. Sequencing was performed with immunoSEQ multiplex PCR; in TCRdb, only in-frame clones are kept and a portion is missing. The sample shows some 200,000 clones, approximately 80% of them seen only once. Sequenced sample: PBMCs. The source is a woman in her 30s in good health and CMV-seronegative.

The chain links TRBV5-1 to TRBJ2-3; 7 nucleotides align to TRBD2. The germline V gene encodes CDR1 SGHRS and CDR2 YFSETQ. V lost 4 bases and J lost 5; bases outside the gene matches: 7. This CDR3 comprises 14 residues. The CDR3 DNA reads TGCGCCAGCAGCGGGGGGGTTACAGGAGATACGCAGTATTTT. Translation: CASSGGVTGDTQYF.

The J gene is TRBJ1-2, the V gene TRBV4-1; D is possibly TRBD1 (5 bases). The CDR3 extends over 15 amino acids. CDR1 and CDR2 from the germline V gene are MGHRA and YSYEKL. The germline V and J ends were trimmed by 0 bases and 4 bases, with 12 bases remaining between them. CDR3 bases: TGCGCCAGCAGCCAAGATCCTTCAGGGATCTATGGCTACACCTTC. As protein: CASSQDPSGIYGYTF.

This rearrangement joins TRBV4-1 to TRBJ2-1; D not resolved. The CDR3 consists of 12 residues. Germline V gene lookup returns CDR1 MGHRA and CDR2 YSYEKL. V lost 1 base to trimming and J lost 9 bases, with 7 bases between them. This CDR3 is CASSQAAGEQFF. For the CDR3, the DNA is TGCGCCAGCAGCCAAGCTGCCGGTGAGCAGTTCTTC.

This clone came up once. The chain couples TRBV10-3 to TRBJ2-7; possibly TRBD2 for D (6 bases). In germline, CDR1 is ENHRY, CDR2 SYGVKD. V lost 6 bases and J 6 bases, leaving 18 bases between the germline ends. CDR3 size: 14 residues. CDR3 in DNA: TGTGCCATCAGAGGAGGGCGGGATCGGAGCGAGCAGTACTTC. Amino acids: CAIRGGRDRSEQYF.

This clone was observed once. The rearrangement uses TRBV4-3 and TRBJ2-5; D is perhaps TRBD1 (6 bases). The DNA matches TRBJ2-7 better at its end, which makes the J call doubtful. Germline V gene lookup returns CDR1 LGHNA and CDR2 YSLEER. CDR3 length: 19 amino acids. In DNA form, the CDR3 reads TGCGCCAGCAGCCAAGACCGTGGGCCGGGCACAGGGTCAACCTACGAGCAGTACTTC. Translation gives CASSQDRGPGTGSTYEQYF.

J is TRBJ1-1 and V is TRBV7-8; TRBD1 aligns across 7 bases. Germline V gene data show CDR1 as SGHVS and CDR2 as FQNEAQ. J lost 5 bases, V lost 6 bases, and 12 bases had no gene match. The CDR3 runs to 15 residues. The CDR3 DNA reads TGTGCCAGCAGAAAAACAGACAGGGTGGGGACTGAAGCTTTCTTT. It yields the protein CASRKTDRVGTEAFF.

The chain recombines TRBV27 with TRBJ2-7, with D maybe TRBD1 (5 bases). V lost 6 bases and J 0 bases, leaving 12 bases between the germline ends. Germline CDR1 and CDR2: MNHEY and SMNVEV (reference sequence). The CDR3 spans 14 residues. CDR3 nucleotides: TGTGCCAGCAGAGGTAGGGGTGTCTCCTACGAGCAGTACTTC. Translating it yields CASRGRGVSYEQYF.

The rearrangement joins TRBV18 to TRBJ2-7; 13 bases agree with TRBD2. The germline CDR1 and CDR2 sequences are KGHSH and LQKENI. The junction had 6 bases not matched to a gene; V was cut back by 3 bases and J by 4 bases. CDR3 length: 16 amino acids. CDR3 protein: CASSPNAGLAGYEQYF. The CDR3 region has the DNA TGTGCCAGCTCACCCAACGCGGGACTAGCGGGATACGAGCAGTACTTC.

This chain joins TRBV28 and TRBJ2-7; D gene unclear. The CDR3 loop spans 12 amino acids. V lost 3 bases, J lost 2 bases, and 5 bases lay in between. Germline CDR1 and CDR2: MDHEN and SYDVKM. CDR3 amino acids: CASSFEAYEQYF. DNA of the CDR3: TGTGCCAGCAGTTTTGAGGCCTACGAGCAGTACTTC.

DNA of the CDR3: TGTGCCAGCAGCCTTCGGGGGGCCCAAGAGACCCAGTACTTC. Translated, it gives CASSLRGAQETQYF. The gene calls are TRBV7-9 and TRBJ2-5; D may be TRBD2 (7 bases). This CDR3 has 14 residues. Germline loops: CDR1 SEHNR, CDR2 FQNEAQ (reference sequence). Trimming took off 5 bases at V and 1 base at J, with 11 bases between the two ends.

The rearrangement joins TRBV28 to TRBJ2-2; 9 bases are a match to TRBD2. CDR1 is MDHEN, CDR2 SYDVKM, per germline. The CDR3 totals 17 residues. J was trimmed by 4 bases and V by 7 bases; bases with no gene match: 13. DNA of the CDR3: TGTGCCAGCATCCCCGGCGGGAGGGCCCGGGGCACCGGGGAGCTGTTTTTT. Protein: CASIPGGRARGTGELFF. The whole variable domain, filled in from reference TRBV28 and TRBJ2-2, reads DVKVTQSSRYLVKRTGEKVFLECVQDMDHENMFWYRQDPGLGLRLIYFSYDVKMKEKGDIPEGYSVSREKKERFSLILESASTNQTSMYLCASIPGGRARGTGELFFGEGSRLTVL.

This chain joins TRBV5-1 and TRBJ2-1, with 8 bases that match TRBD1. V lost 4 bases, J lost 8 bases, and 2 bases stayed unmatched. Germline assignment: CDR1 SGHRS and CDR2 YFSETQ. The CDR3 is 12 residues long. Written as DNA, the CDR3 is TGCGCCAGCAGCAAGGACAGGGATGAGCAGTTCTTC. This translates into CASSKDRDEQFF.

The chain is built from TRBV19 and TRBJ1-5; D is undetermined. The CDR3 is 12 amino acids. Trimming stripped 2 bases from V and 9 bases from J, with 8 bases between. Germline CDR1 and CDR2: LNHDA and SQIVND (reference sequence). The CDR3 sequence: CASSITAGPQHF. The CDR3 region has the DNA TGTGCCAGTAGTATAACGGCAGGGCCCCAGCATTTT.

V and J are TRBV6-5 and TRBJ1-4; D is ambiguous. The CDR3 loop spans 12 amino acids. Germline CDR1 and CDR2: MNHEY and SVGAGI. With 6 bases removed from V and 8 bases from J, the gap between germline ends came to 10 bases. The CDR3 DNA sequence: TGTGCCAGCAGCTCATATGGCGAAAAACTGTTTTTT. The encoded protein is CASSSYGEKLFF.

The chain joins TRBV7-9 to TRBJ2-7, with TRBD2 matching 8 bases. Germline assignment: CDR1 SEHNR and CDR2 FQNEAQ (reference sequence). V shed 1 base and J 4 bases; nucleotides not matched to a gene: 3. This CDR3 contains 14 residues. The CDR3 sequence is CASSLGSGGYEQYF. For the CDR3, the DNA is TGTGCCAGCAGCTTAGGGAGCGGGGGTTACGAGCAGTACTTC.

As for this clone: Other DNA sequences in this specimen translate into the identical CDR3. The rearrangement joins TRBV5-6 to TRBJ1-1, with 10 bases identical to TRBD1. Germline CDR1 SGHDT, CDR2 YYEEEE. This CDR3 region has 15 residues. V gave up 0 bases and J gave up 1 base; unmatched junction bases: 0. The CDR3 nucleotides read TGTGCCAGCAGCTTGGGGGACAGGGGGAACACTGAAGCTTTCTTT. Its translation: CASSLGDRGNTEAFF.

The table lists this clone with a few counts. The chain combines TRBV19 with TRBJ2-6; 8 bases line up with TRBD1. Germline loops: CDR1 LNHDA, CDR2 SQIVND (reference sequence). The J segment lost 0 bases and the V segment lost 7 bases, leaving 5 bases of the junction unmatched. The CDR3 loop spans 16 amino acids. The CDR3 bases are TGTGCCAGTAATGGGGACAGGAACTCTGGGGCCAACGTCCTGACTTTC. It specifies CASNGDRNSGANVLTF.

The chain carries TRBV5-6 and TRBJ2-7, with D possibly being TRBD2 (6 bases). Per the germline V gene, CDR1 is SGHDT and CDR2 is YYEEEE. Trimming removed 4 bases from V and 0 bases from J, with 11 bases in between. This CDR3 spans 14 amino acids. CDR3 protein: CASSAGIDSYEQYF. The CDR3 DNA is TGTGCCAGCAGCGCGGGGATTGACTCCTACGAGCAGTACTTC.

For the CDR3, the DNA is TGTGCCAGTAGTCCGGACAGGGGGCATAGTGAGCAGTTCTTC. This encodes CASSPDRGHSEQFF. The chain employs TRBV19 and TRBJ2-1, with 11 nucleotides matching TRBD1. The CDR3 length is 14 residues. The V and J ends lost 5 bases and 9 bases, in that order; junction bases with no gene match: 6. Germline V gene data show CDR1 as LNHDA and CDR2 as SQIVND (reference sequence).